The rows below give T cell receptor beta chains drawn from one sample of a study of blood T cell repertoires in COVID-19. Generated by immunoSEQ multiplex PCR, the TCRdb table keeps only in-frame clones and is missing some. Of tens of thousands of clones listed, around 83% were seen once; the top ten hold under 6%. Sample: peripheral blood. The receptors originated from a man older than 75 with acute or convalescent COVID-19. Each CDR3 is given with its conserved first and last residue. The order of the fields is clone size, J gene, V gene, D gene, CDR3 DNA, CDR3 protein. The D gene is left open where the match is weak. Clone size appears in some rows only: once, few, many, or a class for an expanded clone.

clone size: NA; J gene: TRBJ2-4; V gene: TRBV7-6; D gene: TRBD2; CDR3 DNA: TGTGCCAGCAGCCGCGGACTAGCGGGACCCAAAAACATTCAGTACTTC; CDR3 protein: CASSRGLAGPKNIQYF
clone size: NA; J gene: TRBJ2-7; V gene: TRBV19; D gene: TRBD1; CDR3 DNA: TGTGCCAGTAGTGGGGACAGCTCCTACGAGCAGTACTTC; CDR3 protein: CASSGDSSYEQYF
clone size: few; J gene: TRBJ1-6; V gene: TRBV7-9; D gene: TRBD1; CDR3 DNA: TGTGCCAGCAGCTCGACAGGGGACAATTCACCCCTCCACTTT; CDR3 protein: CASSSTGDNSPLHF
clone size: NA; J gene: TRBJ1-1; V gene: TRBV5-1; D gene: TRBD1; CDR3 DNA: TGCGCCAGCAGCTTGGACGGGACAGGGGGGACTGAAGCTTTCTTT; CDR3 protein: CASSLDGTGGTEAFF
clone size: NA; J gene: TRBJ1-3; V gene: TRBV30; D gene: TRBD1; CDR3 DNA: TGTGCCTGGAGTGGAGGAGATCGGGACAGATACTCTGGAAACACCATATATTTT; CDR3 protein: CAWSGGDRDRYSGNTIYF
clone size: NA; J gene: TRBJ1-5; V gene: TRBV6-2/TRBV6-3; D gene: TRBD1; CDR3 DNA: TGTGCCAGCAGTTACTCAGGACAGGGGAACCAGCCCCAGCATTTT; CDR3 protein: CASSYSGQGNQPQHF
clone size: once; J gene: TRBJ2-3; V gene: TRBV18; D gene: TRBD2; CDR3 DNA: TGTGCCAGCTCACCCCCGGGACTAGCGGCAGATACGCAGTATTTT; CDR3 protein: CASSPPGLAADTQYF
clone size: NA; J gene: TRBJ1-6; V gene: TRBV28; D gene: NA; CDR3 DNA: TGTGCCAGCAGTTTGTATTCAGGGGCGAATTCACCCCTCCACTTT; CDR3 protein: CASSLYSGANSPLHF
clone size: NA; J gene: TRBJ1-3; V gene: TRBV7-2; D gene: NA; CDR3 DNA: TGTGCCAGCAGCCTTGCGCCGATCGGGGTCTCTGGAAACACCATATATTTT; CDR3 protein: CASSLAPIGVSGNTIYF
clone size: NA; J gene: TRBJ1-2; V gene: TRBV20-1; D gene: NA; CDR3 DNA: TGCAGTGCTAGGTACAGGGAGGGCTACACCTTC; CDR3 protein: CSARYREGYTF
clone size: NA; J gene: TRBJ2-2; V gene: TRBV12-3/TRBV12-4; D gene: NA; CDR3 DNA: TGTGCCAGCAGTTTACGGGTCACCGGGGAGCTGTTTTTT; CDR3 protein: CASSLRVTGELFF
clone size: NA; J gene: TRBJ1-3; V gene: TRBV7-2; D gene: NA; CDR3 DNA: TGTGCCAGCAGCTTAGAACAGCCAAACACCATATATTTT; CDR3 protein: CASSLEQPNTIYF
clone size: NA; J gene: TRBJ1-4; V gene: TRBV5-4; D gene: NA; CDR3 DNA: TGTGCCAGCAGACCTGACAGGAGCACAACTAATGAAAAACTGTTTTTT; CDR3 protein: CASRPDRSTTNEKLFF
clone size: NA; J gene: TRBJ2-1; V gene: TRBV7-2; D gene: TRBD1; CDR3 DNA: TGTGCCAGCAGTTATACCGGGACAGGGGGCTCCTACAATGAGCAGTTCTTC; CDR3 protein: CASSYTGTGGSYNEQFF
clone size: NA; J gene: TRBJ2-7; V gene: TRBV27; D gene: TRBD2; CDR3 DNA: TGTGCCAGCAGAGGGACCGCCGGGACTAACATCTACGAGCAGTACTTC; CDR3 protein: CASRGTAGTNIYEQYF
clone size: NA; J gene: TRBJ2-7; V gene: TRBV5-3; D gene: TRBD2; CDR3 DNA: TGTGCCAGAAGCTTGTGGGGGGGGATCTCCTACGAGCAGTACTTC; CDR3 protein: CARSLWGGISYEQYF
clone size: NA; J gene: TRBJ2-1; V gene: TRBV6-5; D gene: TRBD1; CDR3 DNA: TGTGCCAGCAGGTCCGGGACAGGGGGCTTCAATGAGCAGTTCTTC; CDR3 protein: CASRSGTGGFNEQFF
clone size: NA; J gene: TRBJ2-7; V gene: TRBV18; D gene: NA; CDR3 DNA: TGTGCCAGCTCACCACCGGGAACAGACAGGCTCTCCTACGAGCAGTACTTC; CDR3 protein: CASSPPGTDRLSYEQYF
clone size: NA; J gene: TRBJ2-7; V gene: TRBV5-1; D gene: TRBD1; CDR3 DNA: TGCGCCAGCAGCTTGGCCATAACAGGGGGGTACGAGCAGTACTTC; CDR3 protein: CASSLAITGGYEQYF
clone size: NA; J gene: TRBJ2-1; V gene: TRBV5-1; D gene: TRBD2; CDR3 DNA: TGCGCCAGCACTCTAGAGTCAGGGACTAGCTTCTACAATGAGCAGTTCTTC; CDR3 protein: CASTLESGTSFYNEQFF
clone size: few; J gene: TRBJ2-7; V gene: TRBV7-3; D gene: TRBD2; CDR3 DNA: TGTGCCAGCAGCCAGATGGCGGGGGGGCCGTACGAGCAGTACTTC; CDR3 protein: CASSQMAGGPYEQYF
clone size: NA; J gene: TRBJ2-7; V gene: TRBV11-2; D gene: NA; CDR3 DNA: TGTGCCAGCAGCTTATTCTCTTACGAGCAGTACTTC; CDR3 protein: CASSLFSYEQYF
clone size: few; J gene: TRBJ1-3; V gene: TRBV6-4; D gene: NA; CDR3 DNA: TGTGCCAGCAGGGATTCCGGGAGTGGAAACACCATATATTTT; CDR3 protein: CASRDSGSGNTIYF
clone size: NA; J gene: TRBJ1-1; V gene: TRBV6-5; D gene: TRBD1; CDR3 DNA: TGTGCCAGCAGCCGAGACAGGGCCACTGAAGCTTTCTTT; CDR3 protein: CASSRDRATEAFF
clone size: NA; J gene: TRBJ2-2; V gene: TRBV3-1/TRBV3-2; D gene: NA; CDR3 DNA: TGTGCCAGCAGCCAACGCCTACAGGGAGGGACCGGGGAGCTGTTTTTT; CDR3 protein: CASSQRLQGGTGELFF
clone size: NA; J gene: TRBJ2-1; V gene: TRBV7-8; D gene: TRBD2; CDR3 DNA: TGTGCCAGCAGCTTAAGCCTACTAGCGGGGGGGCCTCTAGTCGATGAGCAGTTCTTC; CDR3 protein: CASSLSLLAGGPLVDEQFF
clone size: NA; J gene: TRBJ2-7; V gene: TRBV6-2/TRBV6-3; D gene: TRBD2; CDR3 DNA: TGTGCCAGCAGTTACGGACTAGCGGGCGACGAGCAGTACTTC; CDR3 protein: CASSYGLAGDEQYF
clone size: NA; J gene: TRBJ1-4; V gene: TRBV5-1; D gene: NA; CDR3 DNA: TGCGCCAGCACCGACCTTACAGTGGATGAAAAACTGTTTTTT; CDR3 protein: CASTDLTVDEKLFF
clone size: NA; J gene: TRBJ2-1; V gene: TRBV18; D gene: TRBD1; CDR3 DNA: TGTGCCAGCTCAGGCTACAGGGGTGGCTCCTACAATGAGCAGTTCTTC; CDR3 protein: CASSGYRGGSYNEQFF
clone size: once; J gene: TRBJ2-4; V gene: TRBV9; D gene: TRBD2; CDR3 DNA: TGTGCCAGCAGCGTAGCTGCGCTAGCGGGGGCGCTAGCCAAAAACATTCAGTACTTC; CDR3 protein: CASSVAALAGALAKNIQYF
clone size: NA; J gene: TRBJ1-1; V gene: TRBV27; D gene: TRBD1; CDR3 DNA: TGTGCCAGCAGTTTTCGCTGGACAGGGGCCGAGGCTTTCTTT; CDR3 protein: CASSFRWTGAEAFF
clone size: few; J gene: TRBJ2-1; V gene: TRBV5-1; D gene: NA; CDR3 DNA: TGCGCCAGCAGCTTGGTTCCCCTAGCTGAATACAATGAGCAGTTCTTC; CDR3 protein: CASSLVPLAEYNEQFF
clone size: NA; J gene: TRBJ2-1; V gene: TRBV12-3/TRBV12-4; D gene: TRBD1; CDR3 DNA: TGTGCCAGCAGGGACGACAGGGTGGCAGAGCAGTTCTTC; CDR3 protein: CASRDDRVAEQFF
clone size: NA; J gene: TRBJ2-5; V gene: TRBV29-1; D gene: TRBD2; CDR3 DNA: TGCAGCGCCGCCCGAACGATAGGGGAGGGAGGGGAGACCCAGTACTTC; CDR3 protein: CSAARTIGEGGETQYF
clone size: few; J gene: TRBJ2-5; V gene: TRBV6-1; D gene: NA; CDR3 DNA: TGTGCCAGCAGTGAATCCCCCCCAGCAGCGGGCGGGACTCCCCAAGAGACCCAGTACTTC; CDR3 protein: CASSESPPAAGGTPQETQYF
clone size: NA; J gene: TRBJ2-7; V gene: TRBV6-2/TRBV6-3; D gene: TRBD2; CDR3 DNA: TGTGCCAGCAGTTACTCCGGGACTAGCGGGAGTTCTTACGAGCAGTACTTC; CDR3 protein: CASSYSGTSGSSYEQYF
clone size: once; J gene: TRBJ1-2; V gene: TRBV9; D gene: TRBD1; CDR3 DNA: TGTGCCAGCAGCGCCGGGACAGGGGGTAACTATGGCTACACCTTC; CDR3 protein: CASSAGTGGNYGYTF
clone size: NA; J gene: TRBJ1-2; V gene: TRBV28; D gene: NA; CDR3 DNA: TGTGCCAGCAGTTACAGGGTCTATGGCTACACCTTC; CDR3 protein: CASSYRVYGYTF
clone size: NA; J gene: TRBJ2-1; V gene: TRBV5-1; D gene: TRBD1; CDR3 DNA: TGCGCCAGCAGCTTGGGACAGGGGGCTCGGGAGCAGTTCTTC; CDR3 protein: CASSLGQGAREQFF
clone size: NA; J gene: TRBJ1-1; V gene: TRBV6-7; D gene: NA; CDR3 DNA: TGTGCCAGCAGTTACTCGTCGGGGGAAACTGAAGCTTTCTTT; CDR3 protein: CASSYSSGETEAFF
clone size: few; J gene: TRBJ1-5; V gene: TRBV5-5; D gene: NA; CDR3 DNA: TGTGCCAGCAGCTTGGTCCGGGACACACAGCCCCAGCATTTT; CDR3 protein: CASSLVRDTQPQHF
clone size: NA; J gene: TRBJ2-2; V gene: TRBV11-2; D gene: NA; CDR3 DNA: TGTGCCAGCAGCTTCTTGGAGACAGCGAACACCGGGGAGCTGTTTTTT; CDR3 protein: CASSFLETANTGELFF
clone size: NA; J gene: TRBJ2-2; V gene: TRBV11-2; D gene: TRBD1; CDR3 DNA: TGTGCCAGCAGCTCACAGGGGACAGCGAACACCGGGGAGCTGTTTTTT; CDR3 protein: CASSSQGTANTGELFF
clone size: NA; J gene: TRBJ2-5; V gene: TRBV5-1; D gene: TRBD2; CDR3 DNA: TGCGCCAGCAGCTTGGCGTCCCTAGCGGAAGAGACCCAGTACTTC; CDR3 protein: CASSLASLAEETQYF
clone size: NA; J gene: TRBJ2-5; V gene: TRBV11-2; D gene: NA; CDR3 DNA: TGTGCCAGCTCCACAGGTGGGGGGGGCCGAGAGACCCAGTACTTC; CDR3 protein: CASSTGGGGRETQYF